This T cell receptor beta chain was sequenced during a study of blood T cell repertoires in COVID-19. Study details: COVID-19 samples from acute and convalescent phases originated in the United States, Italy and Spain. The cDNA or gDNA used as material had been derived from T cells, B-cell-depleted T cells, or PBMCs.

This clone was seen a handful of times. Measured with immunoSEQ multiplex PCR; TCRdb has only the in-frame clones, and not every one. The table includes roughly 390,000 clones, 75% to 90% detected once. Specimen: peripheral blood. The sequence derives from a woman under 30 with acute or convalescent COVID-19.

The CDR3 DNA reads as TGTGCCAGTAGCCAGTATAATTCACCCCTCCACTTT. As protein: CASSQYNSPLHF. The rearrangement uses TRBV19 and TRBJ1-6; D is undetermined. Germline assignment: CDR1 LNHDA and CDR2 SQIVND (reference sequence). This CDR3 comprises 12 residues. Trimming took off 6 bases at V and 4 bases at J, with 4 bases between the two ends.